This TCR beta chain derives from a study of blood T cell repertoires in COVID-19. Looking at the study overall: Collection of acute and convalescent COVID-19 samples took place in the United States, Italy and Spain. In each case, the material was cDNA or gDNA derived from T cells, B-cell-depleted T cells, or PBMCs.

Trimming stripped 6 bases from V and 4 bases from J, with 16 bases between. The CDR3 runs to 15 residues. Germline CDR1 reads LNHNV; CDR2 reads YYDKDF (reference sequence). As originally analysed: Quantification of nucleated cells was approximated via reference gene primer amplification. TCRdb's copy holds only in-frame clones and misses some; the assay was immunoSEQ multiplex PCR. The DNA gave D and trimming, while V, J and clone size come from that table. The sample has some 180,000 clones, approximately 86% seen once; the top ten hold about 2.5%. The Seattle site enrolled patients during active infection and followed them longitudinally.

The chain is built from TRBV15 and TRBJ1-5; D is possibly TRBD1 (6 bases). The source material was peripheral blood. The clonotype originates from a woman of 80 years or more with COVID-19, enrolled during active disease. This CDR3 is CATRPGQIENQPQHF. The CDR3 nucleotides are TGTGCCACCAGACCCGGACAGATAGAGAATCAGCCCCAGCATTTT.